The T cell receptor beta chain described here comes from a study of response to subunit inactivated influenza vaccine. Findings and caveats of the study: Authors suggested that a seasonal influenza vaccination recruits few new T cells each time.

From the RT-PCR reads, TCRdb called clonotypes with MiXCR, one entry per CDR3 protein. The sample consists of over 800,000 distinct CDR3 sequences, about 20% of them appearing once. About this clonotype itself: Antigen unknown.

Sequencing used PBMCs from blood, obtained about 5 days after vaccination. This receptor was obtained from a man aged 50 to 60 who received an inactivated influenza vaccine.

The CDR3 sequence: CASSETWRDEAFF. The CDR3 DNA sequence: TGTGCCAGCAGTGAAACTTGGAGGGATGAAGCTTTCTTT. The chain joins TRBV2 to TRBJ1-1; D unclear. The V and J ends lost 2 bases and 7 bases respectively, with 11 bases between them. Germline loops: CDR1 SNHLY, CDR2 FYNNEI. The CDR3 has 13 amino acids.